This TCR beta chain comes out of a study of shared clonotypes between healthy human individuals. Per the germline V gene, CDR1 is SGHNT and CDR2 is YYREEE (reference sequence). The CDR3 runs to 15 residues. Losses at the gene ends were 7 bases for V and 3 bases for J; bases not matched to a gene: 12. Method: immunoSEQ multiplex PCR; TCRdb's copy keeps in-frame clones and lacks some. The sample gives fewer than 500,000 clones, almost 80% of which show up once; under 15% is in the top ten. Sequencing input: PBMCs. The origin of this receptor is a woman between 35 and 50 years old in good health. Some clones in this sample may be carry-over from other donors' samples. This chain links TRBV5-4 with TRBJ1-2; 7 bases are shared with TRBD1. CDR3 sequence reads: CASHSLKGADYGYTF. For the CDR3, the DNA is TGTGCCAGCCACAGTCTTAAGGGGGCGGACTATGGCTACACCTTC.